A single sample gave rise to the 11 T cell receptor beta chains below, sequenced in a study of cytomegalovirus exposure and HLA in healthy donors. It was with 60 Vbeta and 13 Jbeta primers that the PCR ran. Method: immunoSEQ multiplex PCR; TCRdb's copy keeps in-frame clones and lacks some. The profile shows about 150,000 clones, roughly 77% of them singletons. Sequenced input: PBMCs. These receptors originate from a man aged 25-45 years in good health and CMV-seropositive.

This CDR3 reads CASSLEYRAAKNIQYF. In DNA form, the CDR3 reads TGTGCCAGCAGCTTAGAGTACAGGGCAGCCAAAAACATTCAGTACTTC. The chain is built from TRBV7-2 and TRBJ2-4, with a tentative D call TRBD1 (6 bases). The germline V gene encodes CDR1 SGHTA and CDR2 FQGNSA. The CDR3 contains 16 residues. Trimming took off 1 base at V and 0 bases at J, with 10 bases between the two ends.

The chain is built from TRBV30 and TRBJ1-1; D may be TRBD1 (5 bases). The CDR3 consists of 13 residues. From germline, CDR1 is GTSNPN and CDR2 SVGIG (reference sequence). Trimming cost V 0 bases and J 6 bases, with 11 bases left between them. The chain's CDR3 is CAWSVPGIAEAFF. CDR3 coding DNA: TGTGCCTGGAGTGTACCAGGGATCGCTGAAGCTTTCTTT.

The V gene is TRBV9, the J gene TRBJ2-7, with TRBD1 identical over 10 bases. This CDR3 has 15 amino acids. V shed 2 bases and J 5 bases; nucleotides not matched to a gene: 7. Germline V gene lookup returns CDR1 SGDLS and CDR2 YYNGEE. The chain's CDR3 is CASSVHEGTGDEQYF. The CDR3, as DNA: TGTGCCAGCAGCGTCCATGAGGGGACAGGGGACGAGCAGTACTTC.

The chain uses TRBV27 and TRBJ2-7; possible D gene TRBD1, 6 bases. With 6 bases removed from V and 2 bases from J, the gap between germline ends came to 17 bases. CDR1 and CDR2 (germline): MNHEY, SMNVEV (reference sequence). CDR3 length: 15 residues. CDR3 DNA sequence: TGTGCCAGCAGGCCTACCACGACAGGAACCTACGAGCAGTACTTC. Its protein is CASRPTTTGTYEQYF.

The rearrangement joins TRBV6-1 to TRBJ1-1; 7 bases line up with TRBD1. The germline CDR1 and CDR2 sequences are MNHNS and SASEGT. The CDR3 has 13 residues. With V trimmed by 6 bases and J by 2 bases, 3 bases remained unmatched. DNA for the CDR3: TGTGCCAGCAGACAGGGGATTAACACTGAAGCTTTCTTT. It translates to CASRQGINTEAFF.

The rearrangement uses TRBV7-9 and TRBJ2-5; the match to TRBD2 covers 8 bases. The CDR3 contains 17 residues. V lost 3 bases, J lost 1 base, and 10 bases stayed unmatched. Germline CDR1 reads SEHNR; CDR2 reads FQNEAQ (reference sequence). The CDR3 loop is CASSLPRAGGVQETQYF. CDR3 in DNA: TGTGCCAGCAGCTTGCCGAGGGCGGGGGGCGTCCAAGAGACCCAGTACTTC.

The gene calls are TRBV7-2 and TRBJ1-1, with TRBD1 matching 11 bases. V shed 0 bases and J 6 bases; nucleotides not matched to a gene: 9. CDR3 length: 17 residues. The germline gives CDR1 SGHTA, CDR2 FQGNSA. CDR3: CASSLAWVGQGAAEAFF. Here the CDR3 DNA reads TGTGCCAGCAGCTTAGCGTGGGTCGGACAGGGGGCGGCTGAAGCTTTCTTT. Variable domain in full (rest from reference TRBV7-2 and TRBJ1-1): GAGVSQSPSNKVTEKGKDVELRCDPISGHTALYWYRQSLGQGLEFLIYFQGNSAPDKSGLPSDRFSAERTGGSVSTLTIQRTQQEDSAVYLCASSLAWVGQGAAEAFFGQGTRLTVV.

This sequence joins TRBV11-3 and TRBJ2-2; no clear D. The CDR3 sequence is 14 residues long. V shed 5 bases and J shed 0 bases, with 7 bases lying between them. In germline, CDR1 is SGHNT, CDR2 YENEEA. The CDR3 region has the DNA TGTGCCAGCAGCGAACAAACGAACACCGGGGAGCTGTTTTTT. This translates into CASSEQTNTGELFF. The full variable domain, in which reference TRBV11-3 and TRBJ2-2 provide the parts outside the CDR3, is EAGVVQSPRYKIIEKKQPVAFWCNPISGHNTLYWYLQNLGQGPELLIRYENEEAVDDSQLPKDRFSAERLKGVDSTLKIQPAELGDSAVYLCASSEQTNTGELFFGEGSRLTVL.

The chain uses TRBV5-1 and TRBJ2-5; 9 nucleotides align to TRBD2. The CDR3 is made up of 15 amino acids. Trimming took 1 base from V and 2 from J; bases not matched to a gene: 3. Germline CDR1 SGHRS, CDR2 YFSETQ. CDR3 in DNA: TGCGCCAGCAGCTTGCGGCTAGCGGGGCAAGAGACCCAGTACTTC. Translated: CASSLRLAGQETQYF.

This clone showed up just once. The rearrangement links TRBV5-3 to TRBJ1-1, with 12 bases identical to TRBD1. TRBV5-3 is an open reading frame whose function is uncertain. The length of the CDR3 is 16 residues. J gave up 6 bases and V 3 bases, and 9 bases lay outside the gene matches. This CDR3 is CARSYPGTGGEAEAFF. CDR3 in DNA: TGTGCCAGAAGCTACCCCGGGACAGGGGGCGAAGCTGAAGCTTTCTTT.

V and J are TRBV6-5 and TRBJ1-2; 8 positions agree with TRBD1. The germline gives CDR1 MNHEY, CDR2 SVGAGI. This CDR3 region has 14 residues. The V gene end was trimmed by 7 bases and the J gene end by 3 bases; junction bases not matched to a gene: 7. The CDR3 reads CASKPRGLDYGYTF. As DNA, the CDR3 is TGTGCCAGCAAACCCAGGGGGCTGGACTATGGCTACACCTTC.